One sample yielded the 32 T cell receptor beta chains listed below, sequenced in a study of blood T cell repertoires in COVID-19. Libraries were prepared by immunoSEQ multiplex PCR; TCRdb keeps only in-frame clonotypes and omits some of them. The table lists around 120,000 clones, 55% to 75% of them singletons. What was sequenced was peripheral blood. These receptors came from a human donor with acute or convalescent COVID-19. The donor label of this sample is uncertain.

The chain recombines TRBV7-9 with TRBJ2-3; 13 positions agree with TRBD2. Germline trimming cut 4 bases from V and 5 bases from J; bases unmatched to any gene: 3. The CDR3 is 15 amino acids. CDR1 is SEHNR and CDR2 is FQNEAQ in the germline V gene (reference sequence). CDR3 sequence reads: CASSSGLAGIDTQYF. The CDR3 coding sequence is TGTGCCAGCAGCTCGGGACTAGCGGGGATAGATACGCAGTATTTT.

V is TRBV6-6 and J is TRBJ2-7; tentatively, D is TRBD1 (5 bases). V was trimmed by 0 bases and J by 5 bases, leaving 14 bases between them. Germline CDR1 is MNHNY and CDR2 is SVGAGI (reference sequence). This CDR3 spans 15 amino acids. This CDR3 is CASSYSIQGYNEQYF. In DNA, the CDR3 is TGTGCCAGCAGTTACTCCATCCAGGGCTACAACGAGCAGTACTTC.

V usage is TRBV28 and J usage is TRBJ1-2, with TRBD1 matching 9 bases. J lost 1 base, V lost 4 bases, and 7 bases had no gene match. The germline CDR1 and CDR2 sequences are MDHEN and SYDVKM. The CDR3 length is 16 residues. CDR3 DNA sequence: TGTGCCAGCAGTTCCGTCGGGACAGGGAATAACTATGGCTACACCTTC. Its protein product is CASSSVGTGNNYGYTF.

V is TRBV6-2 or TRBV6-3 and J is TRBJ2-3; 9 positions agree with TRBD2. The germline gives CDR1 MNHEY, CDR2 SVGEGT. The J segment lost 4 bases and the V segment lost 0 bases, leaving 11 bases of the junction unmatched. The CDR3 sequence is 18 residues long. CDR3 region: CASSYSSTLAGRADTQYF. The CDR3 region has the DNA TGTGCCAGCAGTTACTCGAGTACCCTAGCGGGGCGGGCAGATACGCAGTATTTT.

This clone was detected once. The rearrangement joins TRBV19 to TRBJ1-6, with TRBD1 matching over 7 bases. CDR3 size: 14 residues. The V and J ends lost 7 bases and 9 bases, in that order; junction bases with no gene match: 9. Germline CDR1 is LNHDA and CDR2 is SQIVND (reference sequence). The CDR3 is CASNNRGFTSPLHF. In nucleotides, the CDR3 is TGTGCCAGTAATAACAGGGGTTTTACTTCACCCCTCCACTTT.

This clone was detected only once. The chain recombines TRBV19 with TRBJ2-1; tentatively, D is TRBD1 (6 bases). The V and J ends lost 5 bases and 1 base respectively, with 9 bases between them. The CDR3 totals 14 residues. Germline V gene lookup returns CDR1 LNHDA and CDR2 SQIVND (reference sequence). The CDR3 sequence is CASSRTASYNEQFF. CDR3 sequence (DNA): TGTGCCAGTAGTCGGACAGCATCCTACAATGAGCAGTTCTTC.

This sequence joins TRBV4-1 and TRBJ1-6, with D unresolved. This CDR3 is built from 13 residues. The V gene lost 0 bases and the J gene lost 14 bases, with 11 bases spanning the gap. The germline gives CDR1 MGHRA, CDR2 YSYEKL. CDR3 protein: CASSQDPGNTLHF. Here the CDR3 DNA reads TGCGCCAGCAGCCAAGATCCGGGGAATACCCTCCACTTT.

This chain joins TRBV28 and TRBJ2-5; TRBD1 agrees at 10 bases. CDR1 is MDHEN and CDR2 is SYDVKM in the germline V gene. The CDR3 consists of 16 residues. The J segment lost 4 bases and the V segment lost 6 bases, leaving 11 bases of the junction unmatched. The CDR3 protein is CASREDRGLRGETQYF. CDR3 bases: TGTGCCAGCAGGGAGGACAGGGGGTTAAGGGGAGAGACCCAGTACTTC. Full variable domain (remainder filled in from reference TRBV28 and TRBJ2-5): DVKVTQSSRYLVKRTGEKVFLECVQDMDHENMFWYRQDPGLGLRLIYFSYDVKMKEKGDIPEGYSVSREKKERFSLILESASTNQTSMYLCASREDRGLRGETQYFGPGTRLLVL.

The chain couples TRBV6-5 to TRBJ1-1, with D tentatively TRBD1 (5 bases). V was shortened by 6 bases and J by 7 bases, with 9 bases between the two germline ends. The CDR3 length is 11 residues. From germline, CDR1 is MNHEY and CDR2 SVGAGI. In DNA form, the CDR3 reads TGTGCCAGCAGCCACAGGAATGAAGCTTTCTTT. As protein: CASSHRNEAFF.

This clone was observed a handful of times. The V call is TRBV2, the J call TRBJ1-3, with TRBD1 matching 8 bases. CDR1 SNHLY and CDR2 FYNNEI come from the germline V gene. This CDR3 contains 15 residues. V dropped 1 base and J dropped 3; count of bases not matched to a gene: 2. CDR3 loop: CASSEEGQGGNTIYF. The CDR3 bases are TGTGCCAGCAGTGAAGAAGGACAGGGTGGAAACACCATATATTTT.

J is TRBJ1-5 and V is TRBV18; TRBD1 might be the D (5 bases). Germline V gene lookup returns CDR1 KGHSH and CDR2 LQKENI. V gave up 4 bases and J gave up 3 bases, with 13 bases separating them. CDR3 length: 15 residues. The CDR3, as DNA: TGTGCCAGCTCACGCGTAGGGGAGGTCAATCAGCCCCAGCATTTT. It encodes CASSRVGEVNQPQHF.

This clone has a handful of counts. The CDR3 region is CASSEATSALAEQFF. The CDR3 DNA follows: TGTGCCAGCAGCGAAGCGACTAGCGCGCTCGCTGAGCAGTTCTTC. The V and J genes are TRBV9 and TRBJ2-1; 8 nucleotides match TRBD2. Germline V lookup: CDR1 SGDLS, CDR2 YYNGEE. V trimming: 3 bases; J trimming: 9 bases; junction bases outside the gene matches: 11. The CDR3 runs to 15 residues.

V gene TRBV7-2 combines with J gene TRBJ1-2, with TRBD1 matching over 7 bases. Germline-derived CDR1 and CDR2 are SGHTA and FQGNSA. CDR3 size: 13 residues. Germline trimming cut 5 bases from V and 4 bases from J; bases unmatched to any gene: 4. CDR3 loop: CASSQDRVYGYTF. In DNA form, the CDR3 reads TGTGCCAGCAGCCAAGACAGGGTCTATGGCTACACCTTC.

The V call is TRBV10-3, the J call TRBJ2-1; a possible D gene is TRBD1 (6 bases). The CDR3 length is 14 residues. The V gene's germline CDR1 is ENHRY and CDR2 SYGVKD. Deletions cut 5 bases from V and 0 bases from J, with 8 bases between. Here the CDR3 reads CAISRGSSYNEQFF. CDR3 nucleotides: TGTGCCATCAGTAGGGGGAGCTCCTACAATGAGCAGTTCTTC.

The J gene is TRBJ1-5, the V gene TRBV5-8, with TRBD1 identical over 7 bases. The CDR3 contains 16 residues. Per the germline V gene, CDR1 is SGHTS and CDR2 is YDEGEE. J lost 2 bases, V lost 4 bases, and 9 bases had no gene match. The DNA for the CDR3 is TGTGCCAGCAGCGCAGGACAGGTGCTGGGCAATCAGCCCCAGCATTTT. Its translation is CASSAGQVLGNQPQHF.

A few counts support this clone. V and J are TRBV6-5 and TRBJ1-2; the match to TRBD1 covers 8 bases. The germline V gene encodes CDR1 MNHEY and CDR2 SVGAGI. The CDR3 contains 15 residues. With V trimmed by 6 bases and J by 7 bases, 13 bases remained unmatched. The CDR3 nucleotides are TGTGCCAGCAGCCGACCCCCTGGACAGGGAGGTGGCTACACCTTC. Translating gives CASSRPPGQGGGYTF.

V is TRBV3-1 (or the pseudogene TRBV3-2) and J is TRBJ2-3; 9 bases are shared with TRBD2. Trimming cost V 2 bases and J 5 bases; bases outside gene matches: 14. CDR1 and CDR2 (germline): LGHDT, YNNKEL (reference sequence). CDR3 length: 18 residues. This CDR3 reads CASSQPGLAGGRGDTQYF. CDR3 bases: TGTGCCAGCAGCCAACCGGGACTCGCGGGGGGGCGGGGAGATACGCAGTATTTT.

This clone was found a few times. CDR3 DNA sequence: TGTGCCAGCAGTGAACACAGGAACACTGAAGCTTTCTTT. Protein sequence: CASSEHRNTEAFF. The J gene is TRBJ1-1, the V gene TRBV6-1; D call uncertain. V gave up 2 bases and J gave up 1 base, with 5 bases separating them. Germline values: CDR1 MNHNS, CDR2 SASEGT. This CDR3 has 13 residues.

The rearrangement joins TRBV2 to TRBJ1-2; tentative D call: TRBD1 (6 bases). This CDR3 contains 13 residues. The germline CDR1 and CDR2 sequences are SNHLY and FYNNEI. Between the trimmed V and J ends, which lost 4 bases and 8 bases, there was a span of 14 bases. CDR3 sequence: CASSGGPWEGYTF. The CDR3 nucleotides are TGTGCCAGCAGTGGGGGGCCCTGGGAGGGCTACACCTTC.

CDR3 bases: TGTGCCAGCAGCCAAGGGACAGGGGGCTCGGAAGAGACCCAGTACTTC. Its protein is CASSQGTGGSEETQYF. The rearrangement joins TRBV14 to TRBJ2-5; 11 bases are a match to TRBD1. The CDR3 loop spans 16 amino acids. Losses at the gene ends were 1 base for V and 3 bases for J; bases not matched to a gene: 4. Germline V gene data show CDR1 as SGHDN and CDR2 as FVKESK.

The genes are TRBV10-1 and TRBJ1-2; a weak D match, TRBD1 (6 bases). V was pared by 4 bases and J by 8 bases, with 11 bases between. Germline CDR1 WNHNN, CDR2 SYGVQD (reference sequence). The CDR3 has 12 amino acids. CDR3 protein: CASSVGAGGYTF. CDR3 DNA sequence: TGCGCCAGCAGTGTGGGGGCCGGGGGCTACACCTTC.

The V and J genes are TRBV12-3 or TRBV12-4 and TRBJ2-6, with no clear D. V was shortened by 5 bases and J by 4 bases, with 3 bases between the two germline ends. This CDR3 is 12 amino acids long. The CDR3, as DNA: TGTGCCAGCAGTGGCGGGGCCAACGTCCTGACTTTC. As protein: CASSGGANVLTF.

V and J are TRBV6-5 and TRBJ1-5; the D gene is possibly TRBD1 (5 bases). The CDR3 is made up of 16 amino acids. The V gene's germline CDR1 is MNHEY and CDR2 SVGAGI. With 3 bases removed from V and 1 base from J, the gap between germline ends came to 13 bases. DNA of the CDR3: TGTGCCAGCAGTTATTTCGGGGGAGGAAGCAATCAGCCCCAGCATTTT. Amino acids: CASSYFGGGSNQPQHF.

The J gene is TRBJ2-3, the V gene TRBV30; TRBD2 might be the D (6 bases). This CDR3 region has 17 residues. V gave up 0 bases and J gave up 2 bases, with 18 bases separating them. Germline V gene lookup returns CDR1 GTSNPN and CDR2 SVGIG (reference sequence). The CDR3 nucleotides read TGTGCCTGGAGTGTAGCGCGGGGCCTCCCCCCCACAGATACGCAGTATTTT. This codes for CAWSVARGLPPTDTQYF.

This sequence joins TRBV4-2 and TRBJ1-2, with 7 positions matching TRBD1. Germline assignment: CDR1 LGHNA and CDR2 YNFKEQ. V trimming: 1 base; J trimming: 4 bases; junction bases outside the gene matches: 0. This CDR3 comprises 13 residues. CDR3 DNA: TGTGCCAGCAGCCAAGGGGACAGCTATGGCTACACCTTC. It encodes CASSQGDSYGYTF.

Only one count was recorded for this clone. The CDR3 loop is CASSLFVGQSSGNTIYF. CDR3 in DNA: TGTGCCAGCAGCTTATTCGTCGGACAGAGCTCTGGAAACACCATATATTTT. The chain recombines TRBV5-8 with TRBJ1-3, with a weak D call TRBD1 (6 bases). The CDR3 is 17 residues long. Trimming left V 2 bases short and J 0 bases short, with 15 bases between. Germline V gene sequence: CDR1 SGHTS, CDR2 YDEGEE.

The rearrangement uses TRBV11-2 and TRBJ2-7; a possible D gene is TRBD1 (5 bases). The V and J ends lost 1 base and 2 bases respectively, with 9 bases between them. The germline V gene has CDR1 SGHAT and CDR2 FQNNGV. The CDR3 contains 14 residues. The CDR3 DNA is TGTGCCAGCAGCTTAGGCTTAGGGGCCTACGAGCAGTACTTC. Residues: CASSLGLGAYEQYF. Full variable domain (outside the CDR3, taken from reference TRBV11-2 and TRBJ2-7): EAGVAQSPRYKIIEKRQSVAFWCNPISGHATLYWYQQILGQGPKLLIQFQNNGVVDDSQLPKDRFSAERLKGVDSTLKIQPAKLEDSAVYLCASSLGLGAYEQYFGPGTRLTVT.

This chain joins TRBV30 and TRBJ1-5; tentative D call: TRBD1 (5 bases). V lost 0 bases, J lost 7 bases, and 10 bases lay in between. Looked up from germline, CDR1 is GTSNPN and CDR2 is SVGIG (reference sequence). The CDR3 spans 13 residues. CDR3 protein: CAWSVRTGQPQHF. The CDR3 bases are TGTGCCTGGAGTGTACGAACAGGCCAGCCCCAGCATTTT.

The V call is TRBV2, the J call TRBJ2-1; 13 nucleotides agree with TRBD2. This CDR3 comprises 16 residues. CDR1 is SNHLY and CDR2 is FYNNEI in the germline V gene. The V gene end was trimmed by 6 bases and the J gene end by 4 bases; junction bases not matched to a gene: 6. The CDR3 spells CASSGLAGAGYNEQFF. The CDR3 coding sequence is TGTGCCAGCAGCGGACTAGCGGGGGCGGGTTACAATGAGCAGTTCTTC.

This clone came up a few times. The V gene is TRBV2, the J gene TRBJ2-2, with TRBD2 as a possible D gene (6 bases). The germline V gene has CDR1 SNHLY and CDR2 FYNNEI. With 10 bases removed from V and 2 bases from J, the gap between germline ends came to 14 bases. The CDR3 sequence is 14 residues long. For the CDR3, the DNA is TGTGCCACCCCGAGGAGGGGTAACACCGGGGAGCTGTTTTTT. Its translation: CATPRRGNTGELFF.

The CDR3 DNA is TGTGCCACCAGTGATTCGGGAGACTGGACCTGGAACACCGGGGAGCTGTTTTTT. Protein: CATSDSGDWTWNTGELFF. This rearrangement joins TRBV24-1 to TRBJ2-2; weak D call: TRBD2 (6 bases). Trimming cost V 2 bases and J 1 base, with 16 bases left between them. The CDR3 has 18 amino acids. Germline loops: CDR1 KGHDR, CDR2 SFDVKD.

The chain carries TRBV30 and TRBJ2-7; D might be TRBD1 (5 bases). V gave up 1 base and J gave up 1 base, with 14 bases separating them. Looked up from germline, CDR1 is GTSNPN and CDR2 is SVGIG (reference sequence). The CDR3 runs to 15 residues. DNA of the CDR3: TGTGCCTGGAGTGCGAGGACAACCGTTTCCTACGAGCAGTACTTC. Translation: CAWSARTTVSYEQYF.